This paragraph covers one T cell receptor beta chain sequence. Its antigen is unknown. The junction departs from the called germline gene at one end, perhaps through a read error. Libraries were constructed by 5' RACE. Instrument on record: Illumina HiSeq 2500. A second PCR of about 6 to 11 cycles was run with a J-beta primer mix and a sample-barcoded 5' primer. A unique molecular identifier was introduced onto each TCR beta cDNA molecule by a template-switch 5' adaptor carrying 12 random nucleotides. Each sample yielded at least 3 million CDR3-containing paired-end reads. The Mint cDNA synthesis kit, primed by a TRBC-specific oligonucleotide, was used to synthesize first-strand cDNA from all RNA. Following uracil-DNA glycosylase treatment, all cDNA underwent a first 18-cycle PCR with the universal primers M1SS and BC2_uni_R. Processing in the source paper ran as follows. Normalization of each sample was performed by random selection of 1 million high-quality reads, each carrying a distinct molecular identifier. Instead of being binned into consensus sequences, reads with shared molecular identifiers were discarded. MiTCR, run with a Q25 quality threshold and the strictest error-elimination algorithm, handled CDR3 identification, clonotype clustering and error correction. A nonparametric unseen species model with Euler transformation was used to estimate a lower bound on total TCR beta diversity. TCRdb itself trimmed the public reads at Q25 with fastp, ran MiXCR and retained productive beta chains. CDR3 protein sequences are deduplicated, and each keeps its most common genes and DNA. The V and J calls and clone size come from TCRdb's table, not from the authors' own analysis. A total of about 810,000 distinct CDR3 sequences appear in this sample, 36% of them only once. The ten largest account for over 10% of the sample.

The sample originates from a study of blood T cells in healthy people across ages (dated by TCRdb to the mid-2010s). Study-wide context: In model experiments, template switching captured about one uniquely barcoded TCR beta cDNA molecule for every two T cells. Using deep sequencing normalized with unique cDNA molecular identifiers, the study measured how TCR beta repertoire diversity changes with age. Donors were grouped into four age groups: young (average roughly 15 years), middle-aged (around 39), aged (approximately 58) and long-lived (about 89). To avoid experimental bias, donors of different ages were distributed randomly across sequencing lanes. Using the same blood draw, the study looked at two additional independent replicas of 1 million unique cDNA reads for two donors, one aged 18 to 30 and the other aged 80 or older.

Including the terminal cysteine and phenylalanine, the CDR3 comprises 14 residues. Only the CDR3 portion is preserved as DNA: 42 bases, with reading frame beginning at the first base. Donors were under 40 systemically healthy Caucasian individuals from Russia aged roughly 6 to 100 years. Each donor gave about 9.2 milliliters of peripheral blood, drawn into EDTA-treated Vacutainer tubes. Ficoll-Paque density-gradient centrifugation was used to isolate PBMCs, with at least 6.5 million per sample. Total RNA was extracted from PBMCs with Trizol reagent, with at least 6 micrograms obtained per sample. The percentages of naive CD45RAhigh/CD27high T cells were determined by flow cytometry on a PBMC aliquot from every donor. What the study reported, not specific to this receptor: Donor CMV infection status was unknown, potentially confounding age-related changes in expanded clonotypes. Since profiling was done on bulk unsorted PBMCs, naive and antigen-experienced compartments could not be conclusively compared. The percentage of naive T cells measured by flow cytometry correlated strongly with observed TCR beta diversity. Estimates of total diversity based on one million sequenced T cells were considered lower bounds and underestimates. As age increased, observed TCR beta diversity per million T cells dropped in a roughly linear way, and a significant reduction was already evident by age roughly 40. Compared with the aged group, the long-lived group had more naive CD4+ T cells, fewer expanded clones and increased TCR diversity, a pattern suggesting age selection.

Source material: blood. The clonotype comes from a man younger than 35 in good health. The chain uses TRBV12-3 or TRBV12-4 and TRBJ2-3; the D region possibly corresponds to TRBD2 (6 bases align). The CDR3 reads CASSPRPSADAQYF. The nucleotides read TGTGCCAGCAGTCCCCGACCTAGCGCAGATGCGCAGTATTTT.